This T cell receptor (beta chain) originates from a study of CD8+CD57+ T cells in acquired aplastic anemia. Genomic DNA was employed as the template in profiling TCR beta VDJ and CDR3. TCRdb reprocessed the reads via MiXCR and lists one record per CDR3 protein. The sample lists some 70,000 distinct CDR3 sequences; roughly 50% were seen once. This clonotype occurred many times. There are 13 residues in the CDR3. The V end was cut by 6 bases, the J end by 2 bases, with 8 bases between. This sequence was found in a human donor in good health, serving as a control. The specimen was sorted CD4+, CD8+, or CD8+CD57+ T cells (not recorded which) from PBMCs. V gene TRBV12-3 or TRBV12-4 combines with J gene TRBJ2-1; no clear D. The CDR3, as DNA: TGTGCCAGCAGCCCCCGTACCTACAATGAGCAGTTCTTC. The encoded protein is CASSPRTYNEQFF.